A selection of T cell receptor beta chains follows, all from one sample in a study of T cell clones after liver transplantation. TCRdb keeps only in-frame clones here, not all; method: immunoSEQ multiplex PCR. This sample has some 59,000 clones; 71% occur once, and the top ten carry around 16%. The input for sequencing was CD4+ T cells from blood, taken before liver transplant. These receptors originate from a human donor who received a liver transplant. The CDR3 runs from the conserved cysteine through the conserved F or W. Fields, in order: J gene, D gene, V gene, clone size, CDR3 DNA, CDR3 protein. The D gene is left open where the match is weak. Only part of the rows carry a size: once, few, many, or a class if the clone is expanded.

TRBJ2-3 | NA | TRBV7-2 | few | TGTGCCAGCAGCACGACACTAGATACGCAGTATTTT | CASSTTLDTQYF
TRBJ2-2 | TRBD1 | TRBV5-1 | NA | TGCGCCAGCAGCCAAGGGACAGGGAGGTTGTCCGGGGAGCTGTTTTTT | CASSQGTGRLSGELFF
TRBJ2-7 | TRBD1 | TRBV6-6 | once | TGTGCCAGCAGTTACCAGGGGGCCAGCGACGAGCAGTACTTC | CASSYQGASDEQYF
TRBJ2-2 | NA | TRBV5-8 | many | TGTGCCAGCAGCTTGGAGGGGAATCAGGGTTCCGGGGAGCTGTTTTTT | CASSLEGNQGSGELFF
TRBJ1-1 | NA | TRBV2 | NA | TGTGCCAGCAGTCTTGAGAGGAACACTGAAGCTTTCTTT | CASSLERNTEAFF
TRBJ1-4 | NA | TRBV14 | NA | TGTGCCAGCAGCCAAGACCTGGGAGGTGAAAAACTGTTTTTT | CASSQDLGGEKLFF
TRBJ2-1 | TRBD2 | TRBV10-3 | NA | TGTGCCATCAGGGACCTAGCGGGTGAGTCCTACAATGAGCAGTTCTTC | CAIRDLAGESYNEQFF
TRBJ1-5 | NA | TRBV7-2 | NA | TGTGCCAGCAGCTCCAGAGGGGGGGCCCAGCATTTT | CASSSRGGAQHF
TRBJ2-5 | TRBD1 | TRBV5-4 | NA | TGTGCCAGCACCTCCGGGACAGCCCTAGAGACCCAGTACTTC | CASTSGTALETQYF
TRBJ2-6 | NA | TRBV28 | NA | TGTGCCAGCAGCGCCAGCGGGTACTCTGGGGCCAACGTCCTGACTTTC | CASSASGYSGANVLTF
TRBJ1-2 | NA | TRBV6-1 | NA | TGTGCCAGCAGTATCCAAGCCGGGGGTTATGGCTACACCTTC | CASSIQAGGYGYTF
TRBJ1-4 | NA | TRBV6-1 | NA | TGTGCCAGCAGTGACCGAATGGGGCAGGGCTGGGATAAAGAAAAACTGTTTTTT | CASSDRMGQGWDKEKLFF
TRBJ2-2 | TRBD1 | TRBV2 | few | TGTGCCAGCAGAGGGTGGACAGGGAGTACCGGGGAGCTGTTTTTT | CASRGWTGSTGELFF
TRBJ1-3 | NA | TRBV13 | NA | TGTGCCAGCAGCTCGGGGAGGGCCCGAAACACCATATATTTT | CASSSGRARNTIYF
TRBJ1-5 | NA | TRBV18 | NA | TGTGCCAGCACGACAGGAAATAGCAATCAGCCCCAGCATTTT | CASTTGNSNQPQHF
TRBJ1-5 | NA | TRBV30 | many | TGTGCCTGGAATAGGGGCGATCCCGATCAGCCCCAGCATTTT | CAWNRGDPDQPQHF
TRBJ2-7 | NA | TRBV18 | few | TGTGCCAGCTCACCAACATCTCCCAACGAGCAGTACTTC | CASSPTSPNEQYF
TRBJ2-5 | TRBD2 | TRBV15 | NA | TGTGCCACCAGCAGGGGGGGGGAGACCCAGTACTTC | CATSRGGETQYF
TRBJ1-5 | TRBD1 | TRBV9 | NA | TGTGCCAGCAGCGCCTCAGGGGGTGGTCAGCCCCAGCATTTT | CASSASGGGQPQHF
TRBJ2-7 | TRBD1 | TRBV19 | NA | TGTGCCAGTAGTTCTCCGGGACAGGGAGGGGCCTACGAGCAGTACTTC | CASSSPGQGGAYEQYF
TRBJ2-3 | NA | TRBV27 | NA | TGTGCCAGCAGAAGGGGCGCTGGGGCAGATACGCAGTATTTT | CASRRGAGADTQYF
TRBJ1-5 | TRBD1 | TRBV19 | NA | TGTGCCAGTAGTTCCCTTAGGACAGGGCGGAATCAGCCCCAGCATTTT | CASSSLRTGRNQPQHF
TRBJ2-7 | TRBD2 | TRBV7-2 | NA | TGTGCCAGCAGCCCGACGGTAGCGGGGGGCTCGGGCGAGCAGTACTTC | CASSPTVAGGSGEQYF
TRBJ2-7 | NA | TRBV2 | NA | TGTGCCAGCAGTGAAAGGGGGGGGCACAGCTCCTACGAGCAGTACTTC | CASSERGGHSSYEQYF
TRBJ2-7 | NA | TRBV28 | NA | TGTGCCAGCAGTTTGGGCCCTGTCTCCGAGCAGTACTTC | CASSLGPVSEQYF
TRBJ1-6 | NA | TRBV30 | few | TGTGCCTGGAACCCCACTAGCTCCTATAATTCACCCCTCCACTTT | CAWNPTSSYNSPLHF
TRBJ2-2 | TRBD1 | TRBV10-3 | many | TGTGCCATCAGTGATGGGACAGGGGGAGATACCGGGGAGCTGTTTTTT | CAISDGTGGDTGELFF
TRBJ1-2 | TRBD1 | TRBV11-2 | NA | TGTGCCAGCAGCTCGATTAGAGGGCCTTACAGGGGGACCTATGGCTACACCTTC | CASSSIRGPYRGTYGYTF
TRBJ2-7 | NA | TRBV2 | NA | TGTGCCAGCAGTGATTCGGGAGAGAGTACGTACTTC | CASSDSGESTYF